This TCR beta chain emerged from a study of blood T cell repertoires in COVID-19. Study-level background: The samples span acute and convalescent COVID-19 from the United States, Italy and Spain. T cells, B-cell-depleted T cells, or PBMCs provided the cDNA or gDNA that served as material.

This clone was seen a few times. This CDR3 is 18 amino acids long. Per germline, CDR1 LGHDT and CDR2 YNNKEL (reference sequence). V was shortened by 4 bases and J by 4 bases, with 25 bases between the two germline ends. Sequencing used immunoSEQ multiplex PCR; TCRdb keeps in-frame clones, though not all of them. The sample comprises under 300,000 clones, less than 85% of which are singletons, and approximately 5% rests with the top ten. The specimen sequenced was peripheral blood. The sequence came from a woman older than 75 with active or convalescent COVID-19. The rearrangement uses TRBV3-1 (or the pseudogene TRBV3-2) and TRBJ1-2, with D hard to call. CDR3 sequence (DNA): TGTGCCAGCAGCCTCACCCTGACGGCGGCCCGACGGGGCTATGGCTACACCTTC. This encodes CASSLTLTAARRGYGYTF.